The TCR beta chain described here comes from a study of response to subunit inactivated influenza vaccine. Notes on the study in general: Only a handful of new T cells, the authors suggested, are recruited with each seasonal influenza vaccination.

This clonotype was seen only a few times. What it binds is not known. TCRdb re-called the RT-PCR reads through MiXCR, storing one row per CDR3 protein. The table lists 500,000 or so distinct CDR3 sequences, 16% of them singletons. Sequenced here: CD4+ T cells sorted from PBMCs, sampled 23 months after vaccination. This receptor was obtained from a man between 50 and 70 years old who received an inactivated influenza vaccine.

CDR3 in DNA: TGTGCCAGCAGCCCCGGCCCCGGGACAGTGAATGGCTACACCTTC. Its translation: CASSPGPGTVNGYTF. The rearrangement links TRBV4-2 to TRBJ1-2; 7 nucleotides align to TRBD1. The CDR3 spans 15 residues. CDR1 LGHNA and CDR2 YNFKEQ come from the germline V gene. Losses at the gene ends were 4 bases for V and 6 bases for J; bases not matched to a gene: 11.